The present TCR beta chain was sequenced within a study of T cell changes during pregnancy in multiple sclerosis. This clone was detected only once. This table comes from immunoSEQ multiplex PCR, and its TCRdb copy is limited to in-frame clones, with some not included. The sample contains under 50,000 clones, 92% of which appear only once. This CDR3 has 14 amino acids. Germline CDR1 is SGHTA and CDR2 is FQGTGA. With 1 base removed from V and 8 bases from J, the gap between germline ends came to 12 bases. The chain couples TRBV7-3 to TRBJ2-1, with a possible D match to TRBD2 (5 bases). Sample: CD8+ T cells from peripheral blood mononuclear cells, taken before pregnancy. The clonotype was recovered from a female donor with multiple sclerosis, enrolled in a pregnancy study. Written as DNA, the CDR3 is TGTGCCAGCAGCTTAAACACAAACGGGGATGAGCAGTTCTTC. Translated: CASSLNTNGDEQFF.